The 4 T cell receptor beta chains below all came from one sample that was sequenced in a study of vaccination and CD4 T cells after COVID-19. No cognate antigen is known for these TCRs. Cultured CD4+ T-cell DNA underwent Oncomine TCR Beta short-read sequencing. TCRdb called the PCR reads again in MiXCR, with one record for every CDR3 protein. Among under 30,000 distinct CDR3 sequences listed, over 30% were seen once. Time point meaning: late sampling 161 to 241 days after vaccination in three convalescent patients. Treatment here: approximately 9-day PBMC culture with coronavirus spike peptide pools or control peptides (ViraFEST assay). The material sequenced was CD4+ T cells from blood, cultured in vitro, taken about 7 months after SARS-CoV-2 vaccination. Every receptor here comes from a human donor who had recovered from COVID-19.

The chain recombines TRBV5-4 with TRBJ2-7, with D unresolved. Per germline, CDR1 SGHNT and CDR2 YYREEE (reference sequence). The V end was cut by 1 base, the J end by 3 bases, with 8 bases between. The CDR3 length is 13 residues. The CDR3, as DNA: TGTGCCAGCAGCTTGATGGGCGTCTACGAGCAGTACTTC. Amino acids: CASSLMGVYEQYF. Variable domain in full (rest from reference TRBV5-4 and TRBJ2-7): ETGVTQSPTHLIKTRGQQVTLRCSSQSGHNTVSWYQQALGQGPQFIFQYYREEENGRGNFPPRFSGLQFPNYSSELNVNALELDDSALYLCASSLMGVYEQYFGPGTRLTVT.

The J gene is TRBJ2-5, the V gene TRBV10-3; 11 positions agree with TRBD2. Looked up from germline, CDR1 is ENHRY and CDR2 is SYGVKD. V lost 1 base to trimming and J lost 4 bases; unmatched junction nucleotides: 2. This CDR3 comprises 15 residues. CDR3 nucleotide sequence: TGTGCCATCAGTGAGTTGACTAGCGGGATAGAGACCCAGTACTTC. Protein product: CAISELTSGIETQYF.

There are a few counts of this clonotype. The chain recombines TRBV6-1 with TRBJ2-1, with 7 nucleotides matching TRBD1. Germline values: CDR1 MNHNS, CDR2 SASEGT. With 5 bases clipped from V and 3 bases from J, the junction kept 7 bases outside the gene matches. The CDR3 totals 15 residues. The DNA of the CDR3 is TGTGCCAGCAGTCGACAGGGCCTCGTCTACAATGAGCAGTTCTTC. Translation gives CASSRQGLVYNEQFF.

The chain couples TRBV2 to TRBJ1-5; tentatively, D is TRBD1 (5 bases). CDR1 is SNHLY, CDR2 FYNNEI, per germline. The CDR3 spans 14 residues. V shed 7 bases and J shed 5 bases, with 15 bases lying between them. As DNA, the CDR3 is TGTGCCAGCAACTTGGACACACCAGATCAGCCCCAGCATTTT. This sequence encodes CASNLDTPDQPQHF.